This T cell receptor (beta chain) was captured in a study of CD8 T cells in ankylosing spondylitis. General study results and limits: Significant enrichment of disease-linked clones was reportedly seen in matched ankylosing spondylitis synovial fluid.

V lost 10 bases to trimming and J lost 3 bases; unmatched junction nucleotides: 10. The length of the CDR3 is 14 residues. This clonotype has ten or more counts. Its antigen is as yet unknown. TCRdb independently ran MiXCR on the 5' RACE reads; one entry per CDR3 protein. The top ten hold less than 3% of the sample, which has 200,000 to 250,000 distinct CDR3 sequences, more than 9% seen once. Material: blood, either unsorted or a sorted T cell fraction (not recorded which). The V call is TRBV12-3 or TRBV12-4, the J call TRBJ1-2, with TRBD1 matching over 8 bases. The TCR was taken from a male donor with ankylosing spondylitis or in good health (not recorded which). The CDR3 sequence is CATTQGARDYGYTF. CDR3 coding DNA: TGTGCCACCACCCAGGGGGCTCGGGACTATGGCTACACCTTC.